This T cell receptor (beta chain) was documented in a study of regulatory and conventional T cells in RAG deficiency. About this clone: Its antigen remains unidentified.

Blood CD4+ CD25-low CD127-high conventional T cells supplied the genomic DNA template. The V gene lost 3 bases and the J gene lost 3 bases, with 7 bases spanning the gap. The CDR3 is made up of 13 amino acids. Germline CDR1 reads SGDLS; CDR2 reads YYNGEE. Whole-study findings and limits: Patient subsets had shorter CDR3s; Omenn Treg-Tconv overlap exceeded 75%.

Some clones are missing from TCRdb's copy, which holds only in-frame ones; the method was immunoSEQ multiplex PCR. The data hold approximately 22,000 clones, with approximately 96% observed a single time. The sample was also linked to a second study, of regulatory T cells. That source reports: Primers: 52 TRBV forward and 13 TRBJ reverse.

V is TRBV9 and J is TRBJ1-5; a weak D match, TRBD1 (5 bases). Sequenced sample: CD25- CD4+ T cells sorted from blood. This sequence originates from a human donor in good health. The CDR3 nucleotides are TGTGCCAGCAGCGAGGGGCCCAATCAGCCCCAGCATTTT. As protein: CASSEGPNQPQHF.